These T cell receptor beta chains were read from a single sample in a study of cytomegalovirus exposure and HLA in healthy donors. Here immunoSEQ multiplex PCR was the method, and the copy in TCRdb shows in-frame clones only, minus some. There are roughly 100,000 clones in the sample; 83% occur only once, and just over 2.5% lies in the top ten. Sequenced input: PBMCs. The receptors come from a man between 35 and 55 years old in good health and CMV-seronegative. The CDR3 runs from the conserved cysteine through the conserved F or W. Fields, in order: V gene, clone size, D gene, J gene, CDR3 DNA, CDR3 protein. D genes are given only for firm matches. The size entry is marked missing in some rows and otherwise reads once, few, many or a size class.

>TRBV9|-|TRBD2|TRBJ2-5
TGTGCCAGCAGCGTAGGGCTAGCGGGCGGCGAGACCCAGTACTTC
CASSVGLAGGETQYF
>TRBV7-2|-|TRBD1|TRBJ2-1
TGTGCCAGCAGCCAGGGGACAGGGAGTATGAATGAGCAGTTCTTC
CASSQGTGSMNEQFF
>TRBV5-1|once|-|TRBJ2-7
TGCGCCAGCAGCTTGGGGGACAAGGCCTACGAGCAGTACTTC
CASSLGDKAYEQYF
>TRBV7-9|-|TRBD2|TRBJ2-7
TGTGCCAGCAGCCTGGGACTATTATACGAGCAGTACTTC
CASSLGLLYEQYF
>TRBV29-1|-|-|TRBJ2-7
TGCAGCGTTGAACCTGAGCAGTACTTC
CSVEPEQYF
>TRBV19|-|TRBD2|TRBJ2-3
TGTGCCAGTACCCCCCGGGTTAACCTAGCGGATAGAAATACGCAGTATTTT
CASTPRVNLADRNTQYF
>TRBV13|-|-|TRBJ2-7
TGTGCCAGCAGCCACCCGGAACAGGGTACCCACGAGCAGTACTTC
CASSHPEQGTHEQYF
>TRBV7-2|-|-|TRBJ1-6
TGTGCCAGCAGCTTAGCCGGGGACTATAATTCACCCCTCCACTTT
CASSLAGDYNSPLHF
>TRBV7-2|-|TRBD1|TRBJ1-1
TGTGCCAGCAGCCGGCAACAGGGGGTGGGAGCTTTCTTT
CASSRQQGVGAFF
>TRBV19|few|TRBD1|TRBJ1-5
TGTGCCAGTAGTTACACAGGGGAAAGTTATCAGCCCCAGCATTTT
CASSYTGESYQPQHF
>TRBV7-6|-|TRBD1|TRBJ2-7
TGTGCCAGCAGCTTAGGGGGGACAGACTCCTACGAGCAGTACTTC
CASSLGGTDSYEQYF
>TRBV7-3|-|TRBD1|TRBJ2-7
TGTGCCAGCAGCTTGACAGGGGGTTTGAACGAGCAGTACTTC
CASSLTGGLNEQYF
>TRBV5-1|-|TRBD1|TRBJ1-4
TGCGCCAGCAGCTTGGGACAGGGCTACGAAAAACTGTTTTTT
CASSLGQGYEKLFF
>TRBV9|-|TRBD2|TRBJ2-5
TGTGCCAGCAGCGGGAGACCCATCGGGGGGGGGCGGGGAGAGACCCAGTACTTC
CASSGRPIGGGRGETQYF
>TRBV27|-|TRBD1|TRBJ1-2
TGTGCCAGCAGTTCTCACAGGGGGCTTTATGGCTACACCTTC
CASSSHRGLYGYTF
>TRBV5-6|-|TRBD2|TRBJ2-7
TGTGCCAGCAGCCGGGGGGTGGGGTCCTACGAGCAGTACTTC
CASSRGVGSYEQYF
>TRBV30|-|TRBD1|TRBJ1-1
TGTGCCTGGAGTGTAGGTGGGACAGGGAAGGCTTTCTTT
CAWSVGGTGKAFF
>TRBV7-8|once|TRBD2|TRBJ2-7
TGTGCCAGCACCCAACTGCAGCGGGGCTACGAGCAGTACTTC
CASTQLQRGYEQYF
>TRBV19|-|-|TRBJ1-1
TGTGCCAGTAGTCTTTGGCAGTCCACCCTGAACACTGAAGCTTTCTTT
CASSLWQSTLNTEAFF
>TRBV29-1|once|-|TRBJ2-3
TGCAGCGTTGACCAGGGGTTGAGCACAGATACGCAGTATTTT
CSVDQGLSTDTQYF